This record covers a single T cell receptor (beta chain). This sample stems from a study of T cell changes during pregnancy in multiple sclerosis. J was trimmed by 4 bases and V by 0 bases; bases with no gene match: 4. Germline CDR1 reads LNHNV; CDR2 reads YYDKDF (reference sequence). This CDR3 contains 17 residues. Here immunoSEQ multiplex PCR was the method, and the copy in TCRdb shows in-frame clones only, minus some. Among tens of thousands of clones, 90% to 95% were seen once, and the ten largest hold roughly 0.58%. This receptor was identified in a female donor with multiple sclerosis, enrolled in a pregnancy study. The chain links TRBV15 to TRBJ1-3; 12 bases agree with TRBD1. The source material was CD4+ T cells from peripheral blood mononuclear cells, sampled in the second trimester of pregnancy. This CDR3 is CATSRDGTGGPGNTIYF. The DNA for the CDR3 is TGTGCCACCAGCAGAGATGGGACAGGGGGCCCAGGAAACACCATATATTTT.